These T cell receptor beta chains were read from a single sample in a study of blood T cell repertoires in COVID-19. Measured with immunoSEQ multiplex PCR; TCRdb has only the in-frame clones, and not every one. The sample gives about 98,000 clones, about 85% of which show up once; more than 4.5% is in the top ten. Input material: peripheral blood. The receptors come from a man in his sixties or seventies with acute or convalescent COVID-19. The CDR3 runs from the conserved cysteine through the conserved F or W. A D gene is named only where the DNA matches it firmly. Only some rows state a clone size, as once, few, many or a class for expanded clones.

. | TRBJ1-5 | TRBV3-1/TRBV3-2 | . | CASSQGTSYQPQHF | TGTGCCAGCAGCCAGGGGACATCCTATCAGCCCCAGCATTTT
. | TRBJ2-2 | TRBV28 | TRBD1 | CASSKAGGRTGELFF | TGTGCCAGCAGTAAAGCAGGGGGCAGGACCGGGGAGCTGTTTTTT
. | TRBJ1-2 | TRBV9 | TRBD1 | CASSVGTGARSNYGYTF | TGTGCCAGCAGCGTAGGGACAGGGGCCCGGAGTAACTATGGCTACACCTTC
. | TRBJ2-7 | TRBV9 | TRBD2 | CASSVELADHGEQYF | TGTGCCAGCAGCGTAGAACTAGCGGATCACGGGGAGCAGTACTTC
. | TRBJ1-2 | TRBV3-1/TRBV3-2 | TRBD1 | CASSHGQGNGYTF | TGTGCCAGCAGCCACGGACAGGGTAACGGCTACACCTTC
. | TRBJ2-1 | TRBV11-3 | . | CASSLEGASEQFF | TGTGCCAGCAGCTTAGAGGGGGCTAGTGAGCAGTTCTTC
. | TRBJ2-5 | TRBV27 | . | CASSFYGYAETQYF | TGTGCCAGCAGTTTTTACGGGTATGCGGAGACCCAGTACTTC
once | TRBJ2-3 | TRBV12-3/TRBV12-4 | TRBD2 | CASRRDYTDTQYF | TGTGCCAGCAGAAGGGACTACACAGATACGCAGTATTTT
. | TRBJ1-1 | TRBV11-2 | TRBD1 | CASSLEGQGFTEAFF | TGTGCCAGCAGCTTAGAGGGACAGGGATTCACTGAAGCTTTCTTT
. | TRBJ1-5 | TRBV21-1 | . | CASSGTSGREQPQHF | TGTGCCAGCAGTGGAACATCGGGGAGGGAACAGCCCCAGCATTTT
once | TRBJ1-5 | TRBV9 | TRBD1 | CASSVGQGAGQPQHF | TGTGCCAGCAGCGTAGGACAGGGGGCCGGTCAGCCCCAGCATTTT
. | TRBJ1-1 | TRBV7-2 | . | CASSLVGGRNTEAFF | TGTGCCAGCAGCTTAGTTGGGGGCCGGAACACTGAAGCTTTCTTT
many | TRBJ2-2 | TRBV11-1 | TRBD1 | CASSLRTGARTGELFF | TGTGCCAGCAGCCTACGGACAGGGGCGCGCACCGGGGAGCTGTTTTTT
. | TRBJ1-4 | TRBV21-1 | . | CASPGQGNEKLFF | TGTGCCAGCCCGGGACAGGGGAATGAAAAACTGTTTTTT
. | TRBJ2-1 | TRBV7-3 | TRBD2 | CASSLNGAGRYNEQFF | TGTGCCAGCAGCTTAAATGGAGCGGGGAGGTACAATGAGCAGTTCTTC
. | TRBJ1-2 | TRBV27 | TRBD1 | CASSLQGQGNYGYTF | TGTGCCAGCAGTTTACAAGGACAGGGGAACTATGGCTACACCTTC
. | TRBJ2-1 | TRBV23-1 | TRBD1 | CASSHSSDGQDLEQFF | TGCGCCAGCAGTCACTCCTCAGATGGACAGGACCTTGAGCAGTTCTTC
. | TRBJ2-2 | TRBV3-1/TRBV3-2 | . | CASSQELTNTGELFF | TGTGCCAGCAGCCAAGAACTAACGAACACCGGGGAGCTGTTTTTT
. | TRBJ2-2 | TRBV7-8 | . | CASSSNRLGINTGELFF | TGTGCCAGCAGCTCAAACAGGTTGGGGATTAACACCGGGGAGCTGTTTTTT
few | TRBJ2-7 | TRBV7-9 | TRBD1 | CASSLGGQGFYEQYF | TGTGCCAGCAGCTTAGGGGGACAGGGCTTCTACGAGCAGTACTTC
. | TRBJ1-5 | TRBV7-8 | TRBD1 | CASSLRDRGGLGQPQHF | TGTGCCAGCAGCTTACGGGACAGGGGAGGGCTAGGTCAGCCCCAGCATTTT
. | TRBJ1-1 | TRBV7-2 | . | CASSFSRHTEAFF | TGTGCCAGCAGCTTCTCGCGGCACACTGAAGCTTTCTTT